The 4 T cell receptor beta chains below come from one sample, sequenced in a study of blood T cells in healthy people across ages. Alongside a J-beta primer mix, a sample-barcoded 5' primer served in a second PCR lasting about 6 to 12 cycles. TCRdb passed the 5' RACE reads through MiXCR, listing each CDR3 protein once. Altogether roughly 1.9 million distinct CDR3 sequences are present, approximately 40% being singletons, with the ten largest covering 20% to 25%. Sequencing input: blood. The receptors shown here come from a human donor in good health.

CDR3 region: CASSPHADWYGYTF. DNA for the CDR3: TGTGCCAGCAGTCCCCACGCCGATTGGTATGGCTACACCTTC. The chain carries TRBV3-1 and TRBJ1-2; D gene uncertain. The CDR3 has 14 amino acids. The germline CDR1 and CDR2 sequences are LGHDT and YNNKEL (reference sequence). Trimming shortened V by 6 bases and J by 5 bases, and 16 bases separated the two germline ends.

This chain links TRBV20-1 with TRBJ2-4; D possibly uses TRBD1 or TRBD2 (5 bases each). V lost 3 bases to trimming and J lost 13 bases, with 28 bases between them. The CDR3 loop spans 16 amino acids. Germline CDR1 DFQATT, CDR2 SNEGSKA (reference sequence). The CDR3 loop is CSASVEGTDIYNEQYF. The CDR3 DNA follows: TGCAGTGCTAGCGTCGAGGGTACGGACATCTACAATGAGCAGTACTTC.

This clonotype was seen at least ten times. This sequence joins TRBV29-1 and TRBJ1-2; D perhaps matches TRBD1 (6 bases). CDR1 is SQVTM and CDR2 is ANQGSEA in the germline V gene. V shed 4 bases and J shed 8 bases, with 14 bases lying between them. The CDR3 length is 12 residues. CDR3 protein: CSVGAGAQGYTF. In DNA form, the CDR3 reads TGCAGCGTTGGAGCAGGGGCACAAGGCTACACCTTC.

The chain joins TRBV6-6 to TRBJ1-6; no clear D gene. The V end lost 2 bases, the J end lost 8 bases, and 7 bases lay between the germline ends. The CDR3 is 13 residues long. CDR1 and CDR2 (germline): MNHNY, SVGAGI (reference sequence). The CDR3 coding sequence is TGTGCCAGCAGTTACCCCGTGGATTCACCCCTCCACTTT. Residues: CASSYPVDSPLHF.